The 25 T cell receptor beta chains reported below all come from one sample, sequenced in a study of beta chain features in type 1 diabetes. Expressed TCRB transcripts were sequenced, since all the RNA that had been isolated was reverse transcribed. This table comes from immunoSEQ multiplex PCR, and its TCRdb copy is limited to in-frame clones, with some not included. The table shows under 350,000 clones, with approximately 8% occurring only once. Sequencing was done on a sample of central memory CD4+ T cells from blood. These TCRs come from a woman under 30 in good health.

The J gene is TRBJ1-1, the V gene TRBV6-5, with D unclear. The CDR3 runs 11 residues. V lost 3 bases and J 11 bases, leaving 10 bases between the germline ends. Germline V gene sequence: CDR1 MNHEY, CDR2 SVGAGI. DNA of the CDR3: TGTGCCAGCAGTTATGGGTCGACCGCTTTCTTT. Translation gives CASSYGSTAFF.

The CDR3 sequence: CASRNRRGGYTF. CDR3 DNA: TGTGCCAGCAGGAACCGCAGGGGTGGCTACACCTTC. The J gene is TRBJ1-2, the V gene TRBV7-9; D possibly corresponds to TRBD1 (6 bases). CDR3 size: 12 residues. Trimming took 6 bases from V and 7 from J, leaving 12 bases between them. The germline CDR1 and CDR2 sequences are SEHNR and FQNEAQ (reference sequence).

This clone has more than one count but fewer than ten. The chain recombines TRBV7-9 with TRBJ2-7; 9 bases align to TRBD1. V was pared by 3 bases and J by 7 bases, with 7 bases of the junction left unmatched. CDR1 is SEHNR and CDR2 is FQNEAQ in the germline V gene (reference sequence). The CDR3 runs 14 residues. CDR3 nucleotide sequence: TGTGCCAGCAGCTTCTCGGGACAGGGAGAGGAGCAGTACGTC. This codes for CASSFSGQGEEQYV.

This clone was seen a few times. This chain links TRBV27 with TRBJ2-3; no reliable D call. The CDR3 runs 16 residues. V lost 9 bases, J lost 0 bases, and 19 bases lay in between. Germline V gene sequence: CDR1 MNHEY, CDR2 SMNVEV (reference sequence). CDR3 loop: CASRDPSRSSTDTQYF. The CDR3 DNA reads as TGTGCCAGTAGAGACCCATCGAGGAGTAGCACAGATACGCAGTATTTT.

This clone was counted ten times or more. The same CDR3 also results from other DNA sequences found in this sample. The rearrangement uses TRBV5-4 and TRBJ2-1; 8 bases match TRBD2. The trim removed 5 bases at V and 0 bases at J, leaving 4 bases unmatched. The CDR3 spans 15 residues. The germline CDR1 and CDR2 sequences are SGHNT and YYREEE (reference sequence). CDR3 coding DNA: TGTGCCAGCAGTTTGAGCGGGGGCTCCTACAATGAGCAGTTCTTC. It yields the protein CASSLSGGSYNEQFF.

This clone came up a few times. The rearrangement uses TRBV15 and TRBJ1-5; no firm D call. Trimming cost V 8 bases and J 2 bases, with 13 bases left between them. The CDR3 spans 14 residues. Germline loops: CDR1 LNHNV, CDR2 YYDKDF (reference sequence). DNA of the CDR3: TGTGCCACCGCGAGGTATATTGGCAATCAGCCCCAGCATTTT. Protein sequence: CATARYIGNQPQHF.

The sample holds a few counts of this clone. This CDR3 is CASSPRQGVTEAFF. Here the CDR3 DNA reads TGTGCCAGCAGTCCCCGGCAGGGGGTGACTGAAGCTTTCTTT. The chain joins TRBV27 to TRBJ1-1, with TRBD1 matching over 7 bases. Germline loops: CDR1 MNHEY, CDR2 SMNVEV (reference sequence). The ends lost 5 bases at V and 5 bases at J; junction bases unmatched: 8. The CDR3 is made up of 14 amino acids.

This clone was counted only a few times. The V gene is TRBV4-3, the J gene TRBJ2-1; D not resolved. The CDR3 contains 15 residues. Between the trimmed V and J ends, which lost 2 bases and 3 bases, there was a span of 11 bases. CDR1 is LGHNA, CDR2 YSLEER, per germline. In DNA, the CDR3 is TGCGCCAGCAGCCAACGGGCTCTAAACTACAATGAGCAGTTCTTC. Translated, it gives CASSQRALNYNEQFF.

V usage is TRBV19 and J usage is TRBJ2-3, with D uncertain. The CDR3 sequence is 15 residues long. The ends were cut back, 7 bases at V and 2 bases at J, with 16 bases in the middle. Germline V gene data show CDR1 as LNHDA and CDR2 as SQIVND (reference sequence). CDR3 residues: CASTAARRNTDTQYF. CDR3 DNA: TGTGCCAGTACAGCAGCCCGACGAAACACAGATACGCAGTATTTT.

This clone was picked up a small number of times. The chain employs TRBV19 and TRBJ1-5; D remains unclear. V shed 5 bases and J shed 9 bases, with 14 bases lying between them. The CDR3 is 13 amino acids. Looked up from germline, CDR1 is LNHDA and CDR2 is SQIVND (reference sequence). CDR3 amino acids: CASSEVVRRPQHF. The CDR3 nucleotides are TGTGCCAGTAGTGAGGTGGTACGGCGGCCCCAGCATTTT.

J is TRBJ2-7 and V is TRBV2, with D perhaps TRBD2 (5 bases). Trimming removed 7 bases from V and 3 bases from J, with 13 bases in between. The CDR3 contains 13 residues. Germline-derived CDR1 and CDR2 are SNHLY and FYNNEI. The CDR3 sequence is CASTRPAGYEQYF. The CDR3 nucleotides are TGTGCCAGCACTAGACCGGCGGGCTACGAGCAGTACTTC.

The chain links TRBV7-2 to TRBJ1-5; D remains unclear. V was cut by 1 base and J by 0 bases, with 4 bases left in between. Per the germline V gene, CDR1 is SGHTA and CDR2 is FQGNSA. The CDR3 runs to 14 residues. The CDR3 DNA reads TGTGCCAGCAGCTTAGTAACTAGCAATCAGCCCCAGCATTTT. Residues: CASSLVTSNQPQHF.

J is TRBJ1-1 and V is TRBV18; weak D call: TRBD1 (5 bases). This CDR3 comprises 13 residues. Germline V gives CDR1 KGHSH, CDR2 LQKENI. V lost 2 bases and J lost 6, with 10 bases in between. CDR3 coding DNA: TGTGCCAGCTCACCAGACAGAGGAGCTGAAGCTTTCTTT. This sequence encodes CASSPDRGAEAFF.

The genes are TRBV11-2 and TRBJ2-7; D tentatively reads TRBD1 or TRBD2 (5 bases each). There are 13 residues in the CDR3. CDR1 is SGHAT, CDR2 FQNNGV, per germline. Trimming cost V 4 bases and J 9 bases, with 16 bases left between them. The chain's CDR3 is CASSWAEGQGQYV. CDR3 nucleotide sequence: TGTGCCAGCAGCTGGGCCGAGGGGCAGGGGCAGTACGTC.

This clone has more than one count but fewer than ten. This sequence joins TRBV5-6 and TRBJ2-2; D gene unclear. The V end lost 0 bases, the J end lost 6 bases, and 6 bases lay between the germline ends. The CDR3 runs to 13 residues. Germline V gene lookup returns CDR1 SGHDT and CDR2 YYEEEE. The CDR3, as DNA: TGTGCCAGCAGCTTGGGTGGTTCCGGGGAGCTGTTTTTT. Amino acids: CASSLGGSGELFF.

This clone was counted between two and nine times. V and J are TRBV7-9 and TRBJ1-1; 8 nucleotides line up with TRBD1. V was pared by 5 bases and J by 3 bases, with 5 bases of the junction left unmatched. The CDR3 has 14 amino acids. Germline loops: CDR1 SEHNR, CDR2 FQNEAQ (reference sequence). CDR3: CASSQGQEYTEAFF. The CDR3 DNA reads TGTGCCAGCAGCCAGGGACAGGAATACACTGAAGCTTTCTTT.

The V and J genes are TRBV5-1 and TRBJ1-1, with a weak D call TRBD1 (6 bases). There are 16 residues in the CDR3. V lost 9 bases to trimming and J lost 1 base, with 22 bases between them. Per germline, CDR1 SGHRS and CDR2 YFSETQ. CDR3 amino acids: CATSLTGGLGNTEAFF. CDR3 coding DNA: TGCGCCACCTCGCTGACGGGGGGCCTGGGGAACACTGAAGCTTTCTTT.

The chain employs TRBV7-9 and TRBJ1-1, with unresolved D. The CDR3 contains 13 residues. Germline-derived CDR1 and CDR2 are SEHNR and FQNEAQ (reference sequence). The V end was cut by 4 bases, the J end by 10 bases, with 16 bases between. The CDR3 DNA follows: TGTGCCAGCAGCTCCCAAGCTGGGGAGGGAGCTTTCTTT. Residues: CASSSQAGEGAFF.

This clone was detected only a few times. J is TRBJ2-7 and V is TRBV11-2; a weak D match, TRBD2 (5 bases). The germline V and J ends were trimmed by 8 bases and 4 bases, with 12 bases remaining between them. The CDR3 runs 12 residues. The germline CDR1 and CDR2 sequences are SGHAT and FQNNGV. CDR3: CASRLGGYEQYF. The CDR3 DNA is TGTGCCAGCCGCCTCGGAGGATACGAGCAGTACTTC.

This chain joins TRBV13 and TRBJ2-7; D unresolved. From germline, CDR1 is PRHDT and CDR2 FYEKMQ (reference sequence). The CDR3 spans 15 residues. V shed 2 bases and J shed 7 bases, with 18 bases lying between them. The CDR3 reads CASSLTGSRVWEQYF. The CDR3 bases are TGTGCCAGCAGCTTAACTGGTAGTCGGGTATGGGAGCAGTACTTC.

This clone was recorded a few times. The CDR3: CASSFPRPPRNEQFF. As DNA, the CDR3 is TGTGCCAGCAGCTTCCCCCGGCCCCCTCGCAATGAGCAGTTCTTC. This chain connects TRBV7-9 to TRBJ2-1, with no clear D. The CDR3 consists of 15 residues. Germline assignment: CDR1 SEHNR and CDR2 FQNEAQ (reference sequence). V lost 3 bases and J lost 6, with 15 bases in between.

This clone was seen many times. V and J are TRBV7-9 and TRBJ2-3; maybe TRBD2 (5 bases). Between the trimmed V and J ends, which lost 8 bases and 2 bases, there was a span of 14 bases. This CDR3 region has 14 residues. CDR1 SEHNR and CDR2 FQNEAQ come from the germline V gene (reference sequence). In DNA form, the CDR3 reads TGTGCCAGCGTTTCTAGCAGTCACACAGATACGCAGTATTTT. This encodes CASVSSSHTDTQYF.

The chain recombines TRBV6-5 with TRBJ1-2; D may be TRBD1 (5 bases). This CDR3 has 13 amino acids. Per germline, CDR1 MNHEY and CDR2 SVGAGI. Trimming shortened V by 2 bases and J by 8 bases, and 12 bases separated the two germline ends. CDR3 in amino acids: CASSYDPQGGYTF. The CDR3 region has the DNA TGTGCCAGCAGTTACGATCCGCAGGGCGGCTACACCTTC.

The chain employs TRBV4-1 and TRBJ1-5; D gene uncertain. CDR3 size: 15 residues. The V gene lost 3 bases and the J gene lost 11 bases, with 20 bases spanning the gap. Germline CDR1 MGHRA, CDR2 YSYEKL. The CDR3 is CASSHLQQVGPAQHF. DNA of the CDR3: TGCGCCAGCAGCCACCTCCAGCAGGTAGGTCCGGCCCAGCATTTT.

V and J are TRBV6-5 and TRBJ2-7; 8 bases are shared with TRBD2. The CDR3 is 13 amino acids. Germline V lookup: CDR1 MNHEY, CDR2 SVGAGI. Losses at the gene ends were 8 bases for V and 0 bases for J; bases not matched to a gene: 3. The CDR3 DNA reads as TGTGCCAGCGGGACTAGGGGCTCCTACGAGCAGTACTTC. Translating it yields CASGTRGSYEQYF.